This TCR beta chain derives from a study of PD-L1 blockade in urothelial cancer. Study-wide background: Of prior chemotherapy regimens, patients had received between 0 and 3. A median approximately 150,000 T cells were found in blood samples.

V lost 4 bases and J lost 1; bases outside the gene matches: 4. Germline CDR1 reads MNHEY; CDR2 reads SVGAGI. The length of the CDR3 is 16 residues. The method was immunoSEQ multiplex PCR; TCRdb's version includes in-frame clones alone and lacks a portion of them. The sample holds more than 45,000 clones, 80% to 90% seen once. The sample's time point: peripheral blood 6 weeks after treatment start. The sequence was collected from a man in his 70s with urothelial cancer. The material sequenced was PBMCs, taken around atezolizumab (anti-PD-L1) treatment. The chain carries TRBV6-5 and TRBJ2-2, with TRBD1 matching 9 bases. Here the CDR3 reads CASSSPGQGNTGELFF. The CDR3 bases are TGTGCCAGCAGTTCACCGGGACAGGGGAACACCGGGGAGCTGTTTTTT.